This passage covers 17 T cell receptor beta chains from one sample sequenced in a study of prognosis after radiotherapy for stage I lung cancer (dated by TCRdb to the early 2020s). TCRdb records Illumina HiSeq 3000 as the sequencer. Two rounds of multiplex PCR were performed to amplify the TCR beta CDR3 region from genomic DNA. The first PCR round used primers specific to each TRBV and TRBJ gene, and the primer sequences were filed in Chinese patent CN105087789A. TCRdb ran its own pipeline on the public reads, namely fastp trimming at Q25 and MiXCR clone calling, and kept in-frame beta chains. Entries that share a CDR3 protein sequence are merged under the most common genes and DNA. The sample contains approximately 20,000 distinct CDR3 sequences, under 45% of them found a single time. The ten largest clonotypes hold roughly 33% of the sample. The sample here was PBMCs, taken before or after stereotactic body radiation therapy (not recorded which). The receptors derive from a donor of 50 years or more with non-small cell lung cancer.

Of note for this clonotype: This likely came from a read error, as a far larger clone is one base away. The genes are TRBV7-8 and TRBJ2-3; D not resolved. CDR3 length equals 13 residues. V was clipped by 2 bases and J by 4 bases, with 7 bases between them. The V gene's germline CDR1 is SGHVS and CDR2 FQNEAQ. In DNA form, the CDR3 reads TGTGCCAGCAGCTTATATTGGTCAGATACGCAGTATTTT. Protein product: CASSLYWSDTQYF.

In its sample, this clonotype was seen many times. J is TRBJ2-1 and V is TRBV20-1; 9 bases are shared with TRBD2. The V and J ends lost 3 bases and 0 bases, in that order; junction bases with no gene match: 12. Germline loops: CDR1 DFQATT, CDR2 SNEGSKA (reference sequence). This CDR3 is built from 18 residues. The CDR3 region is CSASSLAGGKASYNEQFF. The CDR3 DNA sequence: TGCAGTGCTAGTTCACTAGCGGGCGGTAAGGCCTCCTACAATGAGCAGTTCTTC.

There are a few counts of this clonotype. A far larger clone is one base from this, pointing to a likely read error. The gene calls are TRBV6-4 and TRBJ1-5, with 9 bases matching TRBD1. With 8 bases clipped from V and 4 bases from J, the junction kept 6 bases outside the gene matches. The V gene's germline CDR1 is MRHNA and CDR2 SNTAGT. The CDR3 loop spans 14 amino acids. Here the CDR3 reads CASGWDRVNQPQHF. The DNA for the CDR3 is TGTGCCAGCGGCTGGGACAGGGTTAATCAGCCCCAGCATTTT.

This clonotype was seen many times. The chain joins TRBV20-1 to TRBJ2-7, with D tentatively TRBD2 (6 bases). From germline, CDR1 is DFQATT and CDR2 SNEGSKA (reference sequence). Trimming took 2 bases from V and 0 from J, leaving 14 bases between them. CDR3 length: 15 amino acids. CDR3 sequence: CSARPLRGSSYEQYF. In DNA, the CDR3 is TGCAGTGCTAGACCCCTCCGGGGGAGCTCCTACGAGCAGTACTTC.

This clonotype has a count of ten or more. The chain couples TRBV3-1 to TRBJ2-7, with TRBD2 as a possible D gene (5 bases). CDR1 is LGHDT and CDR2 is YNNKEL in the germline V gene (reference sequence). The length of the CDR3 is 13 residues. Trimming pared 2 bases from V and 6 bases from J, leaving 11 bases between. CDR3 sequence: CASSQSGSGEQYF. CDR3 DNA sequence: TGTGCCAGCAGCCAATCGGGAAGCGGCGAGCAGTACTTC.

As concerns this clonotype: A junction boundary mismatches the germline segment, possibly from a read error. The V and J genes are TRBV5-5 and TRBJ2-5, with D unresolved. The CDR3 spans 16 residues. The germline V gene has CDR1 SGHKS and CDR2 YYEKEE (reference sequence). CDR3 loop: CANSLSPVRDQETQYF. As DNA, the CDR3 is TGTGCCAACAGCTTGAGTCCAGTCCGCGACCAAGAGACCCAGTATTTC.

This clonotype showed up many times. The chain carries TRBV30 and TRBJ1-3; the match to TRBD1 covers 7 bases. V was clipped by 4 bases and J by 4 bases; unmatched bases: 7. Germline values: CDR1 GTSNPN, CDR2 SVGIG (reference sequence). The CDR3 covers 14 residues. The CDR3 spells CAWTGTALGNTIYF. CDR3 DNA: TGTGCCTGGACCGGGACAGCATTAGGAAACACCATATATTTT.

The chain joins TRBV5-1 to TRBJ2-2; 12 bases are a match to TRBD2. The J segment lost 1 base and the V segment lost 6 bases, leaving 4 bases of the junction unmatched. There are 16 residues in the CDR3. Germline CDR1 is SGHRS and CDR2 is YFSETQ. CDR3 nucleotide sequence: TGCGCCAGCAACTCGGGACTAGCGGGGAACACCGGGGAGCTGTTTTTT. Translation gives CASNSGLAGNTGELFF.

A word on this clonotype: A junction boundary mismatches the germline segment, possibly from a read error. CDR3 in amino acids: CASSLDSGARGYNF. CDR3 nucleotide sequence: TGCGCCAGCAGCTTGGATTCAGGGGCCCGTGGCTACAACTTC. The chain couples TRBV5-1 to TRBJ1-2, with D possibly being TRBD1 (6 bases). The germline V gene has CDR1 SGHRS and CDR2 YFSETQ. CDR3 length: 14 amino acids.

Within the sample, this clonotype is medium-sized. This chain links TRBV12-3 or TRBV12-4 with TRBJ2-1, with 8 bases fitting TRBD2. The CDR3 is made up of 16 amino acids. With V trimmed by 4 bases and J by 2 bases, 7 bases remained unmatched. This CDR3 reads CASSSPGRGAYNEQFF. The CDR3 DNA reads as TGTGCCAGCAGTTCACCGGGGCGGGGGGCCTACAATGAGCAGTTCTTC.

At least ten counts were recorded for this clonotype. The rearrangement links TRBV18 to TRBJ2-7; D is unresolved. The V gene's germline CDR1 is KGHSH and CDR2 LQKENI. The CDR3 loop spans 13 amino acids. Trimming removed 5 bases at V and 2 bases at J, with 10 bases between. The CDR3 bases are TGTGCCAGCTCATTGGCACGAACCTACGAGCAGTACTTC. Protein sequence: CASSLARTYEQYF.

This clonotype was recorded at least ten times. CDR3 DNA sequence: TGCGCCAGCAGCCCGGACAGTTACGAGCAGTACTTC. It codes for CASSPDSYEQYF. The chain employs TRBV5-1 and TRBJ2-7; the D gene is possibly TRBD1 (6 bases). Trimming cost V 4 bases and J 4 bases, with 9 bases left between them. The CDR3 contains 12 residues. CDR1 is SGHRS, CDR2 YFSETQ, per germline. Full variable domain (rest looked up from reference TRBV5-1 and TRBJ2-7): KAGVTQTPRYLIKTRGQQVTLSCSPISGHRSVSWYQQTPGQGLQFLFEYFSETQRNKGNFPGRFSGRQFSNSRSEMNVSTLELGDSALYLCASSPDSYEQYFGPGTRLTVT.

The table lists this clonotype with many counts. Since a much larger clone is just one base distant, this may be a read error. As DNA, the CDR3 is TGTGCCAGCGTCCTTGGTCGGCAGAGAAGTATGAACACTGAAGCTTTCTTT. Translating gives CASVLGRQRSMNTEAFF. V and J are TRBV5-6 and TRBJ1-1; the D is unclear. Germline-derived CDR1 and CDR2 are SGHDT and YYEEEE. The CDR3 runs to 17 residues. Trimming took 7 bases from V and 0 from J, leaving 22 bases between them.

This chain links TRBV14 with TRBJ2-2; 9 nucleotides agree with TRBD1. The CDR3 length is 16 residues. CDR1 and CDR2 (germline): SGHDN, FVKESK. Trimming cost V 5 bases and J 6 bases; bases outside gene matches: 10. Here the CDR3 reads CASSAIGQGISGELFF. The CDR3 nucleotides read TGTGCCAGCAGCGCTATAGGACAGGGGATCTCCGGGGAGCTGTTTTTT.

Concerning this clonotype itself: A junction boundary mismatches the germline segment, possibly from a read error. The J gene is TRBJ2-1, the V gene TRBV20-1; D unclear. Germline values: CDR1 DFQATT, CDR2 SNEGSKA (reference sequence). The CDR3 length is 16 residues. The CDR3 here is CSAIALRGPSYNEQFF. CDR3 nucleotides: TGCAGTGCTATTGCTTTACGCGGCCCCTCCTACAATGAACAGTTCTTC.

The chain couples TRBV29-1 to TRBJ1-1; the D is unclear. Looked up from germline, CDR1 is SQVTM and CDR2 is ANQGSEA. The CDR3 is made up of 14 amino acids. Trimming left V 4 bases short and J 0 bases short, with 12 bases between. CDR3 in DNA: TGCAGCGTTGGGAGTTTGGCTGTGAACACTGAAGCTTTCTTT. Protein: CSVGSLAVNTEAFF.

V and J are TRBV27 and TRBJ2-1, with 7 nucleotides matching TRBD2. CDR1 is MNHEY, CDR2 SMNVEV, per germline (reference sequence). The CDR3 is made up of 15 amino acids. With 3 bases clipped from V and 5 bases from J, the junction kept 7 bases outside the gene matches. The CDR3 DNA reads as TGTGCCAGCAGTTTTGGGAGGGAAAAGGACAATGAGCAGTTCTTC. This encodes CASSFGREKDNEQFF.